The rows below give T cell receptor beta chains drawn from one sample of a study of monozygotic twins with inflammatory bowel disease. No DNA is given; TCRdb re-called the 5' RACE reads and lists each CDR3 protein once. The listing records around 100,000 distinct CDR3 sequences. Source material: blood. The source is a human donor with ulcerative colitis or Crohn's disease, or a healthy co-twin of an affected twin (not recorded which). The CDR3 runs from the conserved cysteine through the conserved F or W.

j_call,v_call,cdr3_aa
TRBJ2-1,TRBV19,CASARTGYNEQFF
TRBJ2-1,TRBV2,CASTLHGTGSGNEQFF
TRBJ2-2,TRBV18,CASSPIQDTGELFF
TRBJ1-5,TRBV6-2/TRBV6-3,CASSYMGRGRNQPQHF
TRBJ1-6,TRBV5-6,CASSYGDNSPLHF
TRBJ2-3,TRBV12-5,CASGYQDTQYF
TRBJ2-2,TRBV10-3,CAISEQNTGELFF
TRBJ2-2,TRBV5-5,CATQVQGNTGELFF
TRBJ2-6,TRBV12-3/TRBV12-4,CASSLARQVSGANVLTF
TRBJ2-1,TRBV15,CATSRVFGEAPDNEQFF
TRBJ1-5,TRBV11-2,CASSLGRGMGSNQPQHF
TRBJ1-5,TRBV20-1,CSARVLRDNQPQHF
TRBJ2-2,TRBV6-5,CASSYGGGWTGELFF
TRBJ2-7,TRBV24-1,CATSEKTSSLEYEQYF
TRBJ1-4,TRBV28,CASSPGGSTNEKLFF
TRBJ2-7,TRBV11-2,CASSHGTGYTYEQYF
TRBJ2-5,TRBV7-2,CASSLGPIQETQYF
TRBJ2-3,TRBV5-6,CASSFSSGASGGRNTDTQYF
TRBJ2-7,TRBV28,CASRNLYRSDYEQYF
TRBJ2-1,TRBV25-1,CASSAIAGSSYNEQFF
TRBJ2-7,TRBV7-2,CASAPGLAASEQYF
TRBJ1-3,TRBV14,CASSPAFSSGNTIYF
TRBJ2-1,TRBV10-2,CASSSETGPRRRAGAYNEQFF
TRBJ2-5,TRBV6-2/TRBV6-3,CASSSTLLKETQYF
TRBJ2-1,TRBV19,CASSDYYRDETYNEQFF
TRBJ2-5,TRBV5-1,CASSFAEETQYF
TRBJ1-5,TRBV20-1,CSAMTGGGNQPQHF
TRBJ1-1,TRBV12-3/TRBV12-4,CASSLISGNTEAFF
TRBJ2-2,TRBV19,CASTSPDRRNTGELFF
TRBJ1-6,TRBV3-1,CASSQDLRYNSPLHF
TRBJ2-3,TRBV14,CASSQSGRVPDTQYF
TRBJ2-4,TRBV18,CASSPSGEKNIQYF
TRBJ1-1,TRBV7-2,CASSFSSGGGTEAFF
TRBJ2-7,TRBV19,CASSIAGQQYF
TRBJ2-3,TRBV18,CASSDQQASTDTQYF
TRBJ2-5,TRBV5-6,CASSLGDSQETQYF
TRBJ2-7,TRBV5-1,CASSLAGNNEQYF
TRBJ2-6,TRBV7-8,CASSFGLHTVSGANVLTF
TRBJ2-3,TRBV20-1,CSGLVSTDTQYF
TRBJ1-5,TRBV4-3,CASSHSSNQPQHF
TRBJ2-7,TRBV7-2,CASSSQSGTGVHEQYF
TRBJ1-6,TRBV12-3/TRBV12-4,CASSLYRSPLHF
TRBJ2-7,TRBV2,CASIFTYEQYF
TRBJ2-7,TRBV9,CAPLAPRSSYEQYF
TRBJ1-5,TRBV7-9,CASSLEGHNQPQHF
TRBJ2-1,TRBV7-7,CASSLVTGPYNEQFF
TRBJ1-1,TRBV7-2,CASSLEGTGRAEAFF
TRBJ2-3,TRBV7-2,CASSRKERGFPDTQYF
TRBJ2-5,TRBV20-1,CSARDRRETQYF
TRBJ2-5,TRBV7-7,CASSPRRKFETQYF
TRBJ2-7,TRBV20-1,CSARAPGQQLFYEQYF
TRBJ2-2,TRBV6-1,CASSQGLAGFTGELFF
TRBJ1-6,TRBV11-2,CASSLAQGGNSPLHF
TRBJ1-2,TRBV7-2,CASLHTQGPDRYGYTF